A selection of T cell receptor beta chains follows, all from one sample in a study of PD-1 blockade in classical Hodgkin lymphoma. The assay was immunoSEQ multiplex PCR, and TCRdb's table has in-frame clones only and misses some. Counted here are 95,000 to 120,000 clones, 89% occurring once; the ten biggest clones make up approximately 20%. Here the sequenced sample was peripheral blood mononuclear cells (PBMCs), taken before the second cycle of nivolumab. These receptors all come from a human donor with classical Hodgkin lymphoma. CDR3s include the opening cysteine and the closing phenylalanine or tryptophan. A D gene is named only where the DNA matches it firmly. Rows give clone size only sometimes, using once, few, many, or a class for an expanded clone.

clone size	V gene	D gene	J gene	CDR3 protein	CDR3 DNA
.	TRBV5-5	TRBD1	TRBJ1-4	CASSLVAGGNEKLFF	TGTGCCAGCAGCTTGGTTGCAGGGGGTAATGAAAAACTGTTTTTT
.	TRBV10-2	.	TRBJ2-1	CASIGGDSSYNEQFF	TGCGCCAGCATCGGAGGAGACAGCTCCTACAATGAGCAGTTCTTC
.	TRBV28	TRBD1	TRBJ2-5	CASSQIEGAGETQYF	TGTGCCAGCAGTCAGATCGAGGGGGCAGGGGAGACCCAGTACTTC
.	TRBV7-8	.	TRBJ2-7	CASSLALDEQYF	TGTGCCAGCAGCTTAGCGCTAGACGAGCAGTACTTC
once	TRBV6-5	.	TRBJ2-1	CATLGRSSYNEQFF	TGTGCCACCCTGGGGAGGAGCTCCTACAATGAGCAGTTCTTC
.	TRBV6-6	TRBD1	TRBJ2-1	CASSKIGTGSDNEQFF	TGTGCCAGCAGTAAAATAGGGACAGGGTCGGACAATGAGCAGTTCTTC
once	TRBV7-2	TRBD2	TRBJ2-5	CASSFPTSGRGKETQYF	TGTGCCAGCAGCTTCCCCACTAGCGGGAGGGGGAAAGAGACCCAGTACTTC
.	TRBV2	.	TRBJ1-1	CASSESTPQLNTEAFF	TGTGCCAGCAGTGAATCTACCCCGCAGCTGAACACTGAAGCTTTCTTT
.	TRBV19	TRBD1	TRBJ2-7	CASSHAGGYEQYF	TGTGCCAGTAGTCACGCAGGGGGCTACGAGCAGTACTTC
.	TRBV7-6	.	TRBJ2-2	CASSPKFSGELFF	TGTGCCAGCAGCCCCAAGTTTTCCGGGGAGCTGTTTTTT
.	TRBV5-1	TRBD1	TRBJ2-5	CASSSRDSPEETQYF	TGCGCCAGCAGCTCCCGGGACAGCCCCGAAGAGACCCAGTACTTC
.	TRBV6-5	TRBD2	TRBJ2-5	CASGSGKGGETQYF	TGTGCCAGCGGTAGCGGGAAAGGAGGAGAGACCCAGTACTTC
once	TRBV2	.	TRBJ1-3	CASSLGRDPGNTIYF	TGTGCCAGCAGTTTGGGAAGAGATCCTGGAAACACCATATATTTT
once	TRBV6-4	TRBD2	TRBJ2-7	CASNNDGRVASYEQYF	TGTGCCAGCAACAACGACGGGAGGGTGGCCTCCTACGAGCAGTACTTC
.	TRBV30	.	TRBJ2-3	CAWNRDTDTQYF	TGTGCCTGGAACAGGGATACAGATACGCAGTATTTT
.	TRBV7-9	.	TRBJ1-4	CASSLPIGDNEKLFF	TGTGCCAGCAGCTTACCTATAGGGGATAATGAAAAACTGTTTTTT
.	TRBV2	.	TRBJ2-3	CASRPYTDTQYF	TGTGCCAGCAGGCCGTACACAGATACGCAGTATTTT
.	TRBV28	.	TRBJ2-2	CASRGGQNTGELFF	TGTGCCAGCAGAGGCGGACAGAACACCGGGGAGCTGTTTTTT
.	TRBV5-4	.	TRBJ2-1	CASSFNNEQFF	TGTGCCAGCAGTTTTAACAATGAGCAGTTCTTC
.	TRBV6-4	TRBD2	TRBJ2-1	CASSQSGTSGGFPYNEQFF	TGTGCCAGCAGTCAATCCGGGACTAGCGGAGGATTTCCCTACAATGAGCAGTTCTTC
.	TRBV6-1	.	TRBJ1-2	CASSLHPTMGGYTF	TGTGCCAGCAGTCTCCACCCCACAATGGGAGGCTACACCTTC
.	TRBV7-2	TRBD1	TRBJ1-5	CASTPDRGIQPQHF	TGTGCCAGCACCCCCGACAGGGGTATTCAGCCCCAGCATTTT
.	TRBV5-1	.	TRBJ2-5	CASSSQETQYF	TGCGCCAGCAGCTCCCAAGAGACCCAGTACTTC
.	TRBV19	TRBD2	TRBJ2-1	CASSSPSGRYNEQFF	TGTGCCAGTAGCAGCCCTAGCGGGAGATACAATGAGCAGTTCTTC
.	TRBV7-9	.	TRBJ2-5	CASTPKGLPVGTQYF	TGTGCCAGCACCCCAAAGGGACTCCCCGTAGGGACCCAGTACTTC